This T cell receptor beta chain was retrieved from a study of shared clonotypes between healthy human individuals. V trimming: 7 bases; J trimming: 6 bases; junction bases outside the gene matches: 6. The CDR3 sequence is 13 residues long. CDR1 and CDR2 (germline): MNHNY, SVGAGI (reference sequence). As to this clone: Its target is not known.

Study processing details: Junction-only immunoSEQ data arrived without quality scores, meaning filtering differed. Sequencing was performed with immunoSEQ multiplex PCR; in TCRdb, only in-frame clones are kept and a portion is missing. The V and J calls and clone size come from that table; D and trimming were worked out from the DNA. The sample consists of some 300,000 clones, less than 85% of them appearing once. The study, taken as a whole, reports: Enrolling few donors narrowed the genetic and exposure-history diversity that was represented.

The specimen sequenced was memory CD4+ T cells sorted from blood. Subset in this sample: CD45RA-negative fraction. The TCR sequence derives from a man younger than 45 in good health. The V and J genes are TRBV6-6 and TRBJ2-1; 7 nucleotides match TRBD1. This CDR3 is CASKQGSSNEQFF. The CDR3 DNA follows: TGTGCCAGCAAACAGGGGAGTTCCAATGAGCAGTTCTTC.